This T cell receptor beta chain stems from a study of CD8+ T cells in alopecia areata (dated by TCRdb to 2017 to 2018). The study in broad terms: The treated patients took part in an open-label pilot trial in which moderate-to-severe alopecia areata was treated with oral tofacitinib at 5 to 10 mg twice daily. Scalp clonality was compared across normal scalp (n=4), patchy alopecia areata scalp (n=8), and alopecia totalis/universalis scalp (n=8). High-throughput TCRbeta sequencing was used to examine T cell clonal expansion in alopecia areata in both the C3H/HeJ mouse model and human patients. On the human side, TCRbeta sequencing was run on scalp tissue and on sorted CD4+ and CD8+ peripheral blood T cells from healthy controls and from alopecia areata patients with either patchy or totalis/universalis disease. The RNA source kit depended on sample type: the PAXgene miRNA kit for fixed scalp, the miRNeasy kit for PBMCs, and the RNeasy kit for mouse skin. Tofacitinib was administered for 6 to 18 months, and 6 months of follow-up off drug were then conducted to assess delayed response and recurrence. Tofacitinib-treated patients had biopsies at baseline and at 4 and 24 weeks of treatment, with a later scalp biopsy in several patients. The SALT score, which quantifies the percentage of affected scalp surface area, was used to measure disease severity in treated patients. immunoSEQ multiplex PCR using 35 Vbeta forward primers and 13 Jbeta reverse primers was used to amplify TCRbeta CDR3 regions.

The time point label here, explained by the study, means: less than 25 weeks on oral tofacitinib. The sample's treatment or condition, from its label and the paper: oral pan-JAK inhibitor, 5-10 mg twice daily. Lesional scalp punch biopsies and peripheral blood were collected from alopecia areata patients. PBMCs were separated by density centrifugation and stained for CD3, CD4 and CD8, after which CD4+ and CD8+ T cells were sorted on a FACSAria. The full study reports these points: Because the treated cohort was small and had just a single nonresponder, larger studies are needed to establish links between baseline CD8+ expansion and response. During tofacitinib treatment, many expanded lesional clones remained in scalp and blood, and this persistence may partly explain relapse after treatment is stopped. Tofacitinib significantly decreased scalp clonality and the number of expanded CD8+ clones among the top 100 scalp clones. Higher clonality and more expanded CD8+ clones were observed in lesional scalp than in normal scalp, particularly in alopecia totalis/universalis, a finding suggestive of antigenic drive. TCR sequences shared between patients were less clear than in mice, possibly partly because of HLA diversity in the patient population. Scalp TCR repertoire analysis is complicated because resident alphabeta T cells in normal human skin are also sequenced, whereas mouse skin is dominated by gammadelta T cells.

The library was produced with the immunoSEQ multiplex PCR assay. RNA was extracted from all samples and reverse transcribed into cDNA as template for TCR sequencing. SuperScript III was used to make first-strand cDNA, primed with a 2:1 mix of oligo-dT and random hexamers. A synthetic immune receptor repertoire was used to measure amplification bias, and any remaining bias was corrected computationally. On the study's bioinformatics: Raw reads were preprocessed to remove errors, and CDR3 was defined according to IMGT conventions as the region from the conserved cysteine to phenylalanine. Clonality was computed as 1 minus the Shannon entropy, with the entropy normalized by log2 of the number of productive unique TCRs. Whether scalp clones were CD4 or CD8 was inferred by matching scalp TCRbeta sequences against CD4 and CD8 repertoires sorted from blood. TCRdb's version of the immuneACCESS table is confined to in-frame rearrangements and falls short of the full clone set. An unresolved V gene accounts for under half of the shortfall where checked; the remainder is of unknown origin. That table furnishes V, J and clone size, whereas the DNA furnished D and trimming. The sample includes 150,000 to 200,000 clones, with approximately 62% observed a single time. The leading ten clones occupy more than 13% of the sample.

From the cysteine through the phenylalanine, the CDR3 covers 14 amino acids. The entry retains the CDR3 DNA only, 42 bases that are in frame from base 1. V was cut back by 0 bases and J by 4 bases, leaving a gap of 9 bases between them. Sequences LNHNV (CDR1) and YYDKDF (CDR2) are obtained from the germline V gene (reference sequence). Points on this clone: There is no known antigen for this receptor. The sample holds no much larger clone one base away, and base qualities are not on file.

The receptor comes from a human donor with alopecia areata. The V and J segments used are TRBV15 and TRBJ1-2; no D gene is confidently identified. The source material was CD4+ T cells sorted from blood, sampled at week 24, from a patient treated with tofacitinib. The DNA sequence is TGTGCCACCAGCAGAGATCAACACAGCTATGGCTACACCTTC. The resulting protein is CATSRDQHSYGYTF.